This entry is about one T cell receptor beta chain. This sample stems from a study of blood T cell repertoires in COVID-19. Study in general: From T cells, B-cell-depleted T cells, or PBMCs came the material, which was cDNA or gDNA.

V dropped 3 bases and J dropped 5 bases, with 8 bases sitting between them. This CDR3 region has 13 residues. CDR1 is MNHEY and CDR2 is SMNVEV in the germline V gene (reference sequence). The assay was immunoSEQ multiplex PCR, and TCRdb's table has in-frame clones only and misses some. The sample lists more than 300,000 clones, about 89% occurring once. Material for sequencing was peripheral blood. This clonotype was sampled from a man younger than 35 who had recovered from COVID-19. The chain has TRBV27 and TRBJ2-1, with no clear D. CDR3 in DNA: TGTGCCAGCAGTTTGCAGGCCAACAATGAGCAGTTCTTC. It encodes CASSLQANNEQFF.